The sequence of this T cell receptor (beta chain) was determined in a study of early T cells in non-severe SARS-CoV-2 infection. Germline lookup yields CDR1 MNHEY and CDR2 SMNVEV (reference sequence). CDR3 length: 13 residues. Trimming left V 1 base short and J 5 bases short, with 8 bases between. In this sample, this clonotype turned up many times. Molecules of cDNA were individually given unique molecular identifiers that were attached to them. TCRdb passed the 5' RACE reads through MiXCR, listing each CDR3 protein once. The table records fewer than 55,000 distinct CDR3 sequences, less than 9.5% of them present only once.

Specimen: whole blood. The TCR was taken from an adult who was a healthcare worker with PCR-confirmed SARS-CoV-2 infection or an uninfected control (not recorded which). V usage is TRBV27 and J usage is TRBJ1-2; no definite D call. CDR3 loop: CASSLLGSYGYTF. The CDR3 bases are TGTGCCAGCAGTTTATTAGGGAGTTATGGCTACACCTTC.